These 20 T cell receptor beta chains were sequenced from one sample in a study of prognosis after radiotherapy for stage I lung cancer (TCRdb year 2021). TCRdb names Illumina HiSeq 3000 as the instrument used. Two rounds of multiplex PCR on genomic DNA were used to amplify the TCR beta CDR3 region. In the first round of PCR, primers specific to each TRBV and TRBJ gene were used, and the primer sequences are filed in Chinese patent CN105087789A. TCRdb ran its own pipeline on the public reads, namely fastp trimming at Q25 and MiXCR clone calling, and kept in-frame beta chains. Under each unique CDR3 protein, matching rows form one entry showing the most common genes and DNA. In all, the sample holds around 21,000 distinct CDR3 sequences, and 40% to 45% of those were seen once. The ten largest make up around 29% of the sample. The input for sequencing was PBMCs, taken before or after stereotactic body radiation therapy (not recorded which). Receptors originate from a donor aged 50 or older with non-small cell lung cancer.

The sample holds one count of this clonotype. An end of the junction does not agree with germline; a read error may underlie this. This sequence joins TRBV29-1 and TRBJ1-1; unclear D gene. The CDR3 runs to 13 residues. Germline V gene lookup returns CDR1 SQVTM and CDR2 ANQGSEA. For the CDR3, the DNA is TGCAGCGTACGGACCCCGGAGGTCGCTGAATCTTTCTTT. Its protein product is CSVRTPEVAESFF.

The sample holds many counts of this clonotype. The chain joins TRBV4-1 to TRBJ1-4, with D tentatively TRBD1 (6 bases). The CDR3 length is 18 residues. CDR1 is MGHRA, CDR2 YSYEKL, per germline. V shed 0 bases and J shed 0 bases, with 14 bases lying between them. The CDR3 coding sequence is TGCGCCAGCAGCCAAGAGGGGGCAGGGAGTGCAACTAATGAAAAACTGTTTTTT. As protein: CASSQEGAGSATNEKLFF.

This clonotype was counted at least ten times. V is TRBV28 and J is TRBJ2-2; D tentatively reads TRBD1 or TRBD2 (6 bases each). CDR1 MDHEN and CDR2 SYDVKM come from the germline V gene. This CDR3 is 12 amino acids long. V was shortened by 2 bases and J by 12 bases, with 10 bases between the two germline ends. CDR3 residues: CASSLPGAKLFF. The CDR3 coding sequence is TGTGCCAGCAGTTTACCGGGGGCCAAGCTGTTTTTT.

This clonotype was found many times. V gene TRBV27 combines with J gene TRBJ2-5; the D gene is possibly TRBD1 (7 bases). Germline V gene data show CDR1 as MNHEY and CDR2 as SMNVEV (reference sequence). Trimming shortened V by 6 bases and J by 5 bases, and 13 bases separated the two germline ends. This CDR3 spans 13 amino acids. CDR3 residues: CASRRQGGETQYF. CDR3 nucleotides: TGTGCCAGCAGGCGACAGGGAGGCGAGACCCAGTACTTC.

This clonotype was detected ten times or more. The chain couples TRBV4-1 to TRBJ1-5; D not certain. This CDR3 is built from 13 residues. V dropped 0 bases and J dropped 6 bases, with 6 bases sitting between them. Germline V gene lookup returns CDR1 MGHRA and CDR2 YSYEKL. CDR3 sequence reads: CASSQDRRQPQHF. The CDR3 region has the DNA TGCGCCAGCAGCCAAGATCGGCGTCAGCCCCAGCATTTT.

This clonotype has just a few counts. A much larger clone differs by one base, so this may be a read error. This chain uses TRBV2 with TRBJ2-1; TRBD2 aligns across 7 bases. CDR3 length: 15 amino acids. V lost 3 bases and J lost 2; bases outside the gene matches: 4. Germline V gene lookup returns CDR1 SNHLY and CDR2 FYNNEI. This CDR3 reads CASSDSRGAYNEQFF. The CDR3 DNA is TGTGCCAGCAGTGATTCCCGGGGGGCCTACAATGAGCAGTTCTTC. The full variable domain, in which reference TRBV2 and TRBJ2-1 provide the parts outside the CDR3, is EPEVTQTPSHQVTQMGQEVILRCVPISNHLYFYWYRQILGQKVEFLVSFYNNEISEKSEIFDDQFSVERPDGSNFTLKIRSTKLEDSAMYFCASSDSRGAYNEQFFGPGTRLTVL.

A remark on this clonotype: One junction end does not reproduce the germline sequence, and a read error may be involved. The chain carries TRBV20-1 and TRBJ2-7; TRBD1 or TRBD2 may be the D gene (6 bases each). The CDR3 contains 14 residues. Per the germline V gene, CDR1 is DFQATT and CDR2 is SNEGSKA (reference sequence). In DNA, the CDR3 is TGCAGTGCCGACTCTAGCCGGAGGGGGTACGATCAGTACTTC. Translated: CSADSSRRGYDQYF.

The chain has TRBV6-2 or TRBV6-3 and TRBJ2-2; TRBD1 or TRBD2 may be the D gene (6 bases each). Germline V gives CDR1 MNHEY, CDR2 SVGEGT. V was pared by 5 bases and J by 7 bases, with 17 bases between. CDR3 length: 15 amino acids. The CDR3: CASSPGTGDIGELFF. CDR3 nucleotides: TGTGCCAGCAGTCCCGGGACGGGGGACATCGGGGAGCTGTTTTTT.

This clonotype was counted many times. V usage is TRBV6-2 or TRBV6-3 and J usage is TRBJ2-3; 11 bases are shared with TRBD2. The CDR3 has 15 residues. The V and J ends lost 5 bases and 5 bases, in that order; junction bases with no gene match: 6. Germline V gene lookup returns CDR1 MNHEY and CDR2 SVGEGT. This chain's CDR3 is CASSGTSGAGDTQYF. The CDR3 DNA sequence: TGTGCCAGCAGTGGGACTAGCGGAGCGGGAGATACGCAGTATTTT.

As concerns this clonotype: This likely reflects a read error, since a far larger clone is one base away. The chain has TRBV6-5 and TRBJ2-5, with D unclear. Germline V lookup: CDR1 MNHEY, CDR2 SVGAGI. The CDR3 length is 12 residues. Trimming left V 4 bases short and J 7 bases short, with 10 bases between. In DNA form, the CDR3 reads TGTGCCAGCAGTTTCCACTCCGGGACCCAGTACTTC. Amino acids: CASSFHSGTQYF.

The gene calls are TRBV6-1 and TRBJ2-3, with unresolved D. The CDR3 contains 13 residues. V shed 10 bases and J shed 2 bases, with 13 bases lying between them. CDR1 is MNHNS and CDR2 is SASEGT in the germline V gene. The CDR3 is CANSLVDTDTQYF. CDR3 nucleotides: TGTGCCAACAGCCTCGTGGACACAGATACGCAGTATTTT.

This clonotype has ten or more counts. The V call is TRBV6-2 or TRBV6-3, the J call TRBJ2-4, with 8 bases identical to TRBD2. This CDR3 has 14 residues. Per germline, CDR1 MNHEY and CDR2 SVGEGT. V was clipped by 3 bases and J by 6 bases; unmatched bases: 4. The CDR3 nucleotides are TGTGCCAGCAGTTATACCAGCGGGAGAAACATTCAGTACTTC. Residues: CASSYTSGRNIQYF.

This clonotype was recorded many times. The rearrangement links TRBV9 to TRBJ2-3, with 16 bases aligning to TRBD2. In germline, CDR1 is SGDLS, CDR2 YYNGEE. The ends lost 4 bases at V and 5 bases at J; junction bases unmatched: 7. The CDR3 runs 17 residues. In nucleotides, the CDR3 is TGTGCCAGCAGCATTGGGACTAGCGGGAGGGCCAGAGATACGCAGTATTTT. It encodes CASSIGTSGRARDTQYF.

Comment on this clonotype: A far larger clone is one nucleotide away, so this likely arose from a read error. The chain combines TRBV6-5 with TRBJ2-3; D call uncertain. The V gene's germline CDR1 is MNHEY and CDR2 SVGAGI. The CDR3 contains 11 residues. V was clipped by 9 bases and J by 4 bases, with 8 bases between them. CDR3 nucleotides: TGTGCCAGAAGCGTAGCAGATACGCAGTATTTT. Protein: CARSVADTQYF.

This clonotype is deemed medium-sized. The rearrangement uses TRBV6-4 and TRBJ1-6, with D perhaps matching TRBD1 (6 bases). This CDR3 has 16 residues. The V and J ends lost 8 bases and 13 bases respectively, with 27 bases between them. Germline assignment: CDR1 MRHNA and CDR2 SNTAGT. Written as DNA, the CDR3 is TGTGCCAGCTCCCCCCGGCCCGCGGAAGGGGGTTCGCCCCTCCACTTT. Its protein is CASSPRPAEGGSPLHF.

The CDR3 is CSKQTSGYEQYF. The CDR3 coding sequence is TGCAGTAAACAAACTAGCGGCTACGAGCAGTACTTC. The chain combines TRBV20-1 with TRBJ2-7; 8 bases are a match to TRBD2. The junction had 6 bases not matched to a gene; V was cut back by 8 bases and J by 3 bases. The CDR3 extends over 12 amino acids. Germline V CDR1 and CDR2: DFQATT, SNEGSKA (reference sequence).

This clonotype came up many times. The chain employs TRBV14 and TRBJ2-5; D gene unclear. V was shortened by 0 bases and J by 4 bases, with 3 bases between the two germline ends. This CDR3 region has 12 residues. Germline V CDR1 and CDR2: SGHDN, FVKESK. The CDR3 DNA reads as TGTGCCAGCAGCCAAGAAGCAGAGACCCAGTACTTC. Its protein product is CASSQEAETQYF.

This clonotype was seen repeatedly, ten times or more. The rearrangement uses TRBV4-1 and TRBJ2-1; D unresolved. Germline V CDR1 and CDR2: MGHRA, YSYEKL. Trimming removed 1 base from V and 4 bases from J, with 5 bases in between. The CDR3 is made up of 13 amino acids. DNA of the CDR3: TGCGCCAGCAGCCAAGGGAGTTACAATGAGCAGTTCTTC. This sequence encodes CASSQGSYNEQFF.

This clonotype has at least ten counts. This sequence joins TRBV20-1 and TRBJ1-1, with 8 bases fitting TRBD1. CDR3 length equals 14 residues. Germline trimming cut 0 bases from V and 5 bases from J; bases unmatched to any gene: 5. Germline V CDR1 and CDR2: DFQATT, SNEGSKA (reference sequence). The chain's CDR3 is CSARDPRTGTEAFF. The CDR3 bases are TGCAGTGCTAGAGATCCGAGGACAGGGACTGAAGCTTTCTTT.

This chain links TRBV7-9 with TRBJ2-3, with no clear D. This CDR3 region has 12 residues. Germline V gene sequence: CDR1 SEHNR, CDR2 FQNEAQ (reference sequence). Trimming pared 3 bases from V and 1 base from J, leaving 2 bases between. The CDR3 nucleotides are TGTGCCAGCAGCTTTGGCACAGATACGCAGTATTTT. It is translated as CASSFGTDTQYF.